These 15 T cell receptor beta chains originate from one sample sequenced in a study of neoadjuvant anti-PD-1 for oral cavity cancer. The data were produced by immunoSEQ multiplex PCR, yet TCRdb's version contains in-frame clones alone and is incomplete. Of 84,000 or so clones listed, approximately 84% were seen once; the top ten hold over 3%. Sample: PBMCs, taken before nivolumab (anti-PD-1) treatment. The receptors were gathered from a person aged 35-79 years with oral cavity squamous cell carcinoma.

This clone showed up just a few times. The chain is built from TRBV19 and TRBJ1-5; 8 nucleotides match TRBD1. This CDR3 has 13 residues. Germline V gene lookup returns CDR1 LNHDA and CDR2 SQIVND (reference sequence). The J segment lost 10 bases and the V segment lost 9 bases, leaving 11 bases of the junction unmatched. CDR3 protein: CASSGQGGVPQHF. The DNA of the CDR3 is TGTGCCAGCTCTGGACAGGGAGGGGTTCCCCAGCATTTT.

The J gene is TRBJ2-2, the V gene TRBV6-5, with TRBD2 identical over 7 bases. This CDR3 is built from 15 residues. V lost 2 bases and J lost 5; bases outside the gene matches: 5. The germline V gene has CDR1 MNHEY and CDR2 SVGAGI. The CDR3 DNA reads TGTGCCAGCAGTTACGGCGGGAGTGGAACCGGGGAGCTGTTTTTT. It yields the protein CASSYGGSGTGELFF.

CDR3 nucleotides: TGTGCCAGCAGTCCCCCCACCGGGACAGACTACGAGCAGTACTTC. This gives the protein CASSPPTGTDYEQYF. The rearrangement joins TRBV6-6 to TRBJ2-7; the match to TRBD1 covers 7 bases. The junction had 10 bases not matched to a gene; V was cut back by 5 bases and J by 3 bases. Germline V CDR1 and CDR2: MNHNY, SVGAGI (reference sequence). The CDR3 sequence is 15 residues long.

The chain links TRBV29-1 to TRBJ2-4; TRBD1 agrees at 7 bases. The CDR3 runs 13 residues. Germline V gives CDR1 SQVTM, CDR2 ANQGSEA. The J segment lost 4 bases and the V segment lost 5 bases, leaving 5 bases of the junction unmatched. The CDR3 nucleotides are TGCAGCGTTCAAGGGACAGCTAAAAACATTCAGTACTTC. Translating it yields CSVQGTAKNIQYF.

This clone was seen only once. This chain links TRBV5-1 with TRBJ1-2; maybe TRBD1 (6 bases). Germline assignment: CDR1 SGHRS and CDR2 YFSETQ. V was clipped by 1 base and J by 5 bases, with 18 bases between them. The CDR3 extends over 16 amino acids. This chain's CDR3 is CASSLWPGADPYGYTF. CDR3 in DNA: TGCGCCAGCAGCTTGTGGCCAGGGGCAGACCCATATGGCTACACCTTC.

The CDR3 protein is CASSIVVGRGQETQYF. CDR3 DNA: TGTGCCAGTAGTATCGTCGTGGGGCGGGGCCAAGAGACCCAGTACTTC. This chain joins TRBV19 and TRBJ2-5; a weak D match, TRBD2 (6 bases). The germline V and J ends were trimmed by 3 bases and 1 base, with 15 bases remaining between them. This CDR3 spans 16 amino acids. Germline loops: CDR1 LNHDA, CDR2 SQIVND (reference sequence).

The chain carries TRBV7-2 and TRBJ2-3, with TRBD2 identical over 11 bases. From germline, CDR1 is SGHTA and CDR2 FQGNSA. The CDR3 contains 14 residues. The ends lost 5 bases at V and 7 bases at J; junction bases unmatched: 5. The CDR3 DNA is TGTGCCAGCAGCGGTAGCGGGAGGGTTAATACGCAGTATTTT. This encodes CASSGSGRVNTQYF.

The chain links TRBV19 to TRBJ2-2; 7 bases line up with TRBD2. CDR3 length: 15 amino acids. The germline V gene has CDR1 LNHDA and CDR2 SQIVND (reference sequence). Trimming took 8 bases from V and 4 from J; bases not matched to a gene: 10. The CDR3 protein is CASGRAGEVTGELFF. CDR3 nucleotide sequence: TGTGCCAGTGGCCGGGCGGGGGAGGTCACCGGGGAGCTGTTTTTT.

The V and J genes are TRBV5-1 and TRBJ2-2; D gene unclear. Deletions cut 6 bases from V and 3 bases from J, with 24 bases between. This CDR3 is built from 18 residues. Germline CDR1 reads SGHRS; CDR2 reads YFSETQ. CDR3 sequence (DNA): TGCGCCAGCACGTACGCCGGACGAAGTGGGAAAGACACCGGGGAGCTGTTTTTT. Translated, it gives CASTYAGRSGKDTGELFF.

The J gene is TRBJ2-7, the V gene TRBV6-1; the match to TRBD1 covers 10 bases. CDR1 is MNHNS, CDR2 SASEGT, per germline. The ends lost 9 bases at V and 0 bases at J; junction bases unmatched: 5. CDR3 size: 14 residues. CDR3 sequence: CASARDRGSYEQYF. CDR3 in DNA: TGTGCCAGTGCCCGGGACAGGGGCTCCTACGAGCAGTACTTC.

The CDR3 nucleotides are TGTGCCAGCAGCCAGAATTTACAGGGGTTCCAGCCCCAGCATTTT. Residues: CASSQNLQGFQPQHF. This sequence joins TRBV4-2 and TRBJ1-5, with 7 bases matching TRBD1. V trimming: 3 bases; J trimming: 7 bases; junction bases outside the gene matches: 9. The CDR3 has 15 amino acids. Germline V lookup: CDR1 LGHNA, CDR2 YNFKEQ.

This chain uses TRBV5-4 with TRBJ2-1; D is possibly TRBD1 or TRBD2 (6 bases each). This CDR3 region has 13 residues. V gave up 7 bases and J gave up 5 bases, with 13 bases separating them. In germline, CDR1 is SGHNT, CDR2 YYREEE (reference sequence). CDR3 sequence reads: CASGGRDHNEQFF. The DNA of the CDR3 is TGTGCCAGCGGGGGGCGGGATCACAATGAGCAGTTCTTC.

The chain links TRBV13 to TRBJ1-1; no definite D call. The V gene lost 1 base and the J gene lost 0 bases, with 6 bases spanning the gap. The germline gives CDR1 PRHDT, CDR2 FYEKMQ (reference sequence). The CDR3 extends over 14 amino acids. Written as DNA, the CDR3 is TGTGCCAGCAGCTTAGACAGCTTGAACACTGAAGCTTTCTTT. This translates into CASSLDSLNTEAFF. Supplemented by reference TRBV13 and TRBJ1-1, the full variable domain reads AAGVIQSPRHLIKEKRETATLKCYPIPRHDTVYWYQQGPGQDPQFLISFYEKMQSDKGSIPDRFSAQQFSDYHSELNMSSLELGDSALYFCASSLDSLNTEAFFGQGTRLTVV.

This chain connects TRBV2 to TRBJ1-5, with D possibly TRBD1 on 5 matching bases. Germline CDR1 SNHLY, CDR2 FYNNEI. V lost 6 bases to trimming and J lost 4 bases, with 19 bases between them. The CDR3 is made up of 16 amino acids. The CDR3 bases are TGTGCCAGCAGGGAGGTTATCGGGGCGGGAAATCAGCCCCAGCATTTT. Translated: CASREVIGAGNQPQHF.

V gene TRBV4-1 combines with J gene TRBJ1-2, with D unclear. This CDR3 has 15 amino acids. V gave up 1 base and J gave up 1 base, with 10 bases separating them. In germline, CDR1 is MGHRA, CDR2 YSYEKL. The CDR3 DNA reads TGCGCCAGCAGCCAAGTTGAGACCTTTAACTATGGCTACACCTTC. It translates to CASSQVETFNYGYTF.